These 26 T cell receptor beta chains were all obtained from the same sample, sequenced in a study of blood T cell repertoires in COVID-19. The assay was immunoSEQ multiplex PCR, and TCRdb's table has in-frame clones only and misses some. The sample lists some 80,000 clones, roughly four fifths seen once, with roughly a fifth in the top ten. Source material: peripheral blood. The receptors stem from a woman of 80 years or more with active or convalescent COVID-19.

In this sample, this clone turned up once. The rearrangement uses TRBV3-1 (or the pseudogene TRBV3-2) and TRBJ2-3; TRBD1 is a possible D gene (7 bases). Germline CDR1 is LGHDT and CDR2 is YNNKEL (reference sequence). CDR3 length: 15 amino acids. The V and J ends lost 5 bases and 6 bases respectively, with 18 bases between them. The chain's CDR3 is CASSMGLEGADTQYF. The CDR3 nucleotides read TGTGCCAGCAGCATGGGGCTGGAGGGGGCGGATACGCAGTATTTT.

The table lists this clone with many counts. The chain recombines TRBV6-1 with TRBJ2-1; possibly TRBD1 for D (5 bases). The CDR3 is made up of 15 amino acids. From germline, CDR1 is MNHNS and CDR2 SASEGT. V was shortened by 2 bases and J by 3 bases, with 11 bases between the two germline ends. The CDR3 reads CASSETVTDYNEQFF. CDR3 coding DNA: TGTGCCAGCAGTGAAACGGTGACAGACTACAATGAGCAGTTCTTC.

The chain combines TRBV30 with TRBJ1-1, with D perhaps matching TRBD1 (5 bases). This CDR3 comprises 15 residues. Per the germline V gene, CDR1 is GTSNPN and CDR2 is SVGIG (reference sequence). Trimming removed 2 bases at V and 5 bases at J, with 18 bases between. The CDR3 DNA reads TGTGCCTGGAGTAGTTGGGGAGGGGAGAGGACTGAAGCTTTCTTT. Its translation: CAWSSWGGERTEAFF.

V and J are TRBV15 and TRBJ1-1; D is ambiguous. V lost 0 bases to trimming and J lost 0 bases, with 8 bases between them. The CDR3 covers 15 residues. Germline values: CDR1 LNHNV, CDR2 YYDKDF (reference sequence). CDR3 in amino acids: CATSREEGVNTEAFF. The CDR3, as DNA: TGTGCCACCAGCAGAGAAGAGGGTGTGAACACTGAAGCTTTCTTT.

The chain recombines TRBV7-2 with TRBJ2-7; 8 bases match TRBD1. The CDR3 extends over 14 amino acids. CDR1 and CDR2 from the germline V gene are SGHTA and FQGNSA. The V and J ends lost 5 bases and 6 bases, in that order; junction bases with no gene match: 9. The CDR3 loop is CASSLDRVGFEQYF. The CDR3 bases are TGTGCCAGCAGCCTGGACAGGGTGGGCTTCGAGCAGTACTTC.

V is TRBV7-2 and J is TRBJ2-1; 10 bases are a match to TRBD1. There are 16 residues in the CDR3. V shed 6 bases and J 3 bases; nucleotides not matched to a gene: 8. The germline gives CDR1 SGHTA, CDR2 FQGNSA. The CDR3 bases are TGTGCCAGCAGTTTTACTGGACAGGGGGTCTACAATGAGCAGTTCTTC. Its translation is CASSFTGQGVYNEQFF.

This clone was seen only a few times. CDR3 bases: TGTGCCAGCAGCCCGAGGGGGCAGACCGGGGATTCACCCCTCCACTTT. It specifies CASSPRGQTGDSPLHF. V and J are TRBV9 and TRBJ1-6; the match to TRBD1 covers 7 bases. The CDR3 has 16 residues. The junction had 12 bases not matched to a gene; V was cut back by 4 bases and J by 8 bases. CDR1 and CDR2 from the germline V gene are SGDLS and YYNGEE.

The genes are TRBV5-5 and TRBJ1-2; D unclear. CDR1 is SGHKS and CDR2 is YYEKEE in the germline V gene (reference sequence). V was shortened by 4 bases and J by 7 bases, with 17 bases between the two germline ends. The CDR3 runs 14 residues. The CDR3 is CASSKEVRVGGYTF. The CDR3 bases are TGTGCCAGCAGCAAGGAAGTTCGGGTGGGTGGCTACACCTTC.

The chain is built from TRBV11-2 and TRBJ2-3, with 9 bases matching TRBD2. Germline trimming cut 4 bases from V and 2 bases from J; bases unmatched to any gene: 7. The CDR3 length is 16 residues. Germline values: CDR1 SGHAT, CDR2 FQNNGV. The CDR3 is CASSSYSGGHTDTQYF. CDR3 coding DNA: TGTGCCAGCAGCTCCTATAGCGGGGGACACACAGATACGCAGTATTTT.

This chain uses TRBV15 with TRBJ2-1; a weak D match, TRBD1 (6 bases). Trimming shortened V by 0 bases and J by 7 bases, and 13 bases separated the two germline ends. This CDR3 contains 15 residues. Germline CDR1 LNHNV, CDR2 YYDKDF (reference sequence). CDR3 residues: CATSRDPRGSNEQFF. The DNA for the CDR3 is TGTGCCACCAGCAGAGACCCCAGGGGATCAAATGAGCAGTTCTTC.

The rearrangement uses TRBV3-1 (or the pseudogene TRBV3-2) and TRBJ2-1; TRBD2 matches 8 bases. The CDR3 consists of 19 residues. Germline V gives CDR1 LGHDT, CDR2 YNNKEL (reference sequence). V dropped 1 base and J dropped 7; count of bases not matched to a gene: 18. DNA of the CDR3: TGTGCCAGCAGCCAAGGTGGCATGGTTCGAGCGGGGGTGGTAAATGAGCAGTTCTTC. Amino acid sequence: CASSQGGMVRAGVVNEQFF.

This clone was detected only once. V is TRBV7-9 and J is TRBJ2-5; 15 bases are shared with TRBD2. The CDR3 sequence is 17 residues long. With 5 bases clipped from V and 5 bases from J, the junction kept 9 bases outside the gene matches. Germline V gene lookup returns CDR1 SEHNR and CDR2 FQNEAQ (reference sequence). CDR3 loop: CASSPTPGLAGGETQYF. In nucleotides, the CDR3 is TGTGCCAGCAGCCCCACCCCGGGACTAGCGGGGGGTGAGACCCAGTACTTC.

The chain is built from TRBV18 and TRBJ2-7, with D tentatively TRBD2 (6 bases). Germline V CDR1 and CDR2: KGHSH, LQKENI. The CDR3 covers 13 residues. Trimming left V 5 bases short and J 7 bases short, with 15 bases between. The CDR3 DNA reads as TGTGCCAGCTCATCCCGGGACTCGGGGGAGCAGTACTTC. Translation: CASSSRDSGEQYF.

The chain carries TRBV25-1 and TRBJ1-4, with unresolved D. Germline V gene data show CDR1 as MGHDK and CDR2 as SYGVNS. Between the trimmed V and J ends, which lost 1 base and 4 bases, there was a span of 7 bases. The CDR3 spans 14 residues. The DNA of the CDR3 is TGTGCCAGCAGTGAATGGAGCGGTAATGAAAAACTGTTTTTT. Protein sequence: CASSEWSGNEKLFF.

The rearrangement uses TRBV6-5 and TRBJ1-1; weak D call: TRBD1 (6 bases). This CDR3 has 15 residues. V lost 0 bases, J lost 3 bases, and 11 bases lay in between. Germline V CDR1 and CDR2: MNHEY, SVGAGI. In DNA, the CDR3 is TGTGCCAGCAGTTACTCGAACAGGGTCGACACTGAAGCTTTCTTT. Translation gives CASSYSNRVDTEAFF.

The V call is TRBV7-6, the J call TRBJ2-3; 11 nucleotides match TRBD2. With 5 bases clipped from V and 3 bases from J, the junction kept 10 bases outside the gene matches. CDR3 size: 17 residues. CDR1 and CDR2 from the germline V gene are SGHVS and FNYEAQ. CDR3 sequence reads: CASSPFPTSGETDTQYF. DNA for the CDR3: TGTGCCAGCAGCCCCTTCCCGACTAGCGGGGAAACAGATACGCAGTATTTT. Based on the CDR3 plus reference TRBV7-6 and TRBJ2-3, the full variable domain is GAGVSQSPRYKVTKRGQDVALRCDPISGHVSLYWYRQALGQGPEFLTYFNYEAQQDKSGLPNDRFSAERPEGSISTLTIQRTEQRDSAMYRCASSPFPTSGETDTQYFGPGTRLTVL.

The chain combines TRBV5-1 with TRBJ1-1, with D uncertain. From germline, CDR1 is SGHRS and CDR2 YFSETQ. The CDR3 has 16 amino acids. Trimming took off 4 bases at V and 4 bases at J, with 20 bases between the two ends. The CDR3 DNA reads as TGCGCCAGCAGCCCGGGAGGCGGGATCTATGGCACTGAAGCTTTCTTT. Translating gives CASSPGGGIYGTEAFF.

The rearrangement links TRBV4-3 to TRBJ2-7, with D tentatively TRBD2 (5 bases). This CDR3 contains 17 residues. Germline CDR1 is LGHNA and CDR2 is YSLEER. V lost 0 bases to trimming and J lost 0 bases, with 15 bases between them. CDR3 DNA sequence: TGCGCCAGCAGCCAAGAGGCGGGCGCCTTTAGCTCCTACGAGCAGTACTTC. This sequence encodes CASSQEAGAFSSYEQYF.

CDR3 residues: CATSDTTGGRNEQFF. In DNA, the CDR3 is TGTGCCACCAGTGACACGACAGGGGGAAGAAATGAGCAGTTCTTC. The chain has TRBV24-1 and TRBJ2-1; 9 positions agree with TRBD1. This CDR3 is built from 15 residues. V shed 4 bases and J 7 bases; nucleotides not matched to a gene: 7. In germline, CDR1 is KGHDR, CDR2 SFDVKD.

This chain joins TRBV5-1 and TRBJ1-1, with 8 bases matching TRBD1. V shed 8 bases and J 1 base; nucleotides not matched to a gene: 13. The CDR3 totals 16 residues. Germline assignment: CDR1 SGHRS and CDR2 YFSETQ. CDR3 DNA: TGCGCCAGTGAAGCTTCAGGGGGCGCGGAGAACACTGAAGCTTTCTTT. It encodes CASEASGGAENTEAFF.

V usage is TRBV6-2 or TRBV6-3 and J usage is TRBJ2-5, with TRBD2 as a possible D gene (6 bases). The CDR3 covers 15 residues. Germline CDR1 and CDR2: MNHEY and SVGEGT. V gave up 1 base and J gave up 1 base, with 10 bases separating them. CDR3 loop: CASSYLGGIQETQYF. The CDR3 nucleotides read TGTGCCAGCAGTTACTTGGGGGGAATCCAAGAGACCCAGTACTTC.

The chain is built from TRBV5-6 and TRBJ1-1; no reliable D call. The germline CDR1 and CDR2 sequences are SGHDT and YYEEEE. The CDR3 is 14 amino acids. V was shortened by 0 bases and J by 5 bases, with 11 bases between the two germline ends. CDR3 DNA: TGTGCCAGCAGCTTGGCCCCTACTCGGACTGAAGCTTTCTTT. It is translated as CASSLAPTRTEAFF.

The V call is TRBV27, the J call TRBJ1-6, with 7 bases matching TRBD1. Unmatched junction bases numbered 4, after V lost 2 bases and J lost 9 bases. Germline loops: CDR1 MNHEY, CDR2 SMNVEV (reference sequence). The CDR3 sequence is 14 residues long. The DNA for the CDR3 is TGTGCCAGCAGTTTAACAGGGGACGTTTCACCCCTCCACTTT. Amino acid sequence: CASSLTGDVSPLHF.

The chain links TRBV7-8 to TRBJ2-2; 11 nucleotides align to TRBD2. This CDR3 contains 17 residues. Trimming at V came to 6 bases and at J to 4 bases, leaving 10 bases not matched to a gene. Germline-derived CDR1 and CDR2 are SGHVS and FQNEAQ. The CDR3 DNA is TGTGCCAGCAGTTATAGCGGGGGGGCCCCGAGCACCGGGGAGCTGTTTTTT. Amino acid sequence: CASSYSGGAPSTGELFF. The full variable domain, completed using reference TRBV7-8 and TRBJ2-2, is GAGVSQSPRYKVAKRGQDVALRCDPISGHVSLFWYQQALGQGPEFLTYFQNEAQLDKSGLPSDRFFAERPEGSVSTLKIQRTQQEDSAVYLCASSYSGGAPSTGELFFGEGSRLTVL.

This clone was seen a handful of times. The rearrangement links TRBV7-9 to TRBJ1-1, with 8 bases identical to TRBD1. Trimming removed 7 bases from V and 1 base from J; junction bases left unmatched: 14. Germline V gene sequence: CDR1 SEHNR, CDR2 FQNEAQ (reference sequence). This CDR3 contains 17 residues. The CDR3: CASTPPRGQVENTEAFF. CDR3 DNA sequence: TGTGCCAGCACCCCCCCCCGGGGACAGGTGGAGAACACTGAAGCTTTCTTT. Based on the CDR3 plus reference TRBV7-9 and TRBJ1-1, the full variable domain is DTGVSQNPRHKITKRGQNVTFRCDPISEHNRLYWYRQTLGQGPEFLTYFQNEAQLEKSRLLSDRFSAERPKGSFSTLEIQRTEQGDSAMYLCASTPPRGQVENTEAFFGQGTRLTVV.

V is TRBV30 and J is TRBJ1-1; D uncertain. V shed 0 bases and J shed 0 bases, with 5 bases lying between them. This CDR3 comprises 13 residues. Germline V gene lookup returns CDR1 GTSNPN and CDR2 SVGIG (reference sequence). The CDR3 DNA is TGTGCCTGGAGTGTACGGGTGAACACTGAAGCTTTCTTT. Translation gives CAWSVRVNTEAFF.